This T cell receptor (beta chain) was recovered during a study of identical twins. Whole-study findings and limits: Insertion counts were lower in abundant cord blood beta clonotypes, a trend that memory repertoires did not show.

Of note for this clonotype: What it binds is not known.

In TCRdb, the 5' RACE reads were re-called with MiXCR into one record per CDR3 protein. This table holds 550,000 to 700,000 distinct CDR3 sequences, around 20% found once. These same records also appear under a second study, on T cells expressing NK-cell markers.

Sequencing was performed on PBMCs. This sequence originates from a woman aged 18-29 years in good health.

Here the CDR3 DNA reads TGCGCCAGCAGCTTTCCGCGGGACAGGGAGGCAGATACGCAGTATTTT. Amino acid sequence: CASSFPRDREADTQYF. The rearrangement uses TRBV5-1 and TRBJ2-3, with 9 bases fitting TRBD1. In germline, CDR1 is SGHRS, CDR2 YFSETQ. The length of the CDR3 is 16 residues. J was trimmed by 4 bases and V by 2 bases; bases with no gene match: 8. The full variable domain, in which reference TRBV5-1 and TRBJ2-3 provide the parts outside the CDR3, is KAGVTQTPRYLIKTRGQQVTLSCSPISGHRSVSWYQQTPGQGLQFLFEYFSETQRNKGNFPGRFSGRQFSNSRSEMNVSTLELGDSALYLCASSFPRDREADTQYFGPGTRLTVL.